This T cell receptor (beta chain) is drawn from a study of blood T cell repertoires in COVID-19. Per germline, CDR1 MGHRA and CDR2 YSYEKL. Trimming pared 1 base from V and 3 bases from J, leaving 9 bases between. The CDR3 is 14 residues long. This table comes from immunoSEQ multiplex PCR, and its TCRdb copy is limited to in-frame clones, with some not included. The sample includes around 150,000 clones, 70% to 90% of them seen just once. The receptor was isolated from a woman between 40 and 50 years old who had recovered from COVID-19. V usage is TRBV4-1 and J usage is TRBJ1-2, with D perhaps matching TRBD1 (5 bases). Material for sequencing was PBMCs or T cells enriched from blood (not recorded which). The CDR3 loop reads CASSQAETDYGYTF. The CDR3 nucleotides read TGCGCCAGCAGCCAAGCGGAGACAGACTATGGCTACACCTTC.